The present entry profiles one T cell receptor beta chain with its context. Its target is unknown. The sample belongs to a study of cytomegalovirus exposure and HLA in healthy donors. Study as a whole: HLA-typed donors were the source of roughly 85 million unique TCRs held in an early data release. The study, taken as a whole, reports: Among donors in an Asian-associated ancestry cluster, a later analysis reportedly found fewer N-insertions than the roughly 700-donor mean. The study assumed roughly uniform donor sequencing depth for presence/absence analyses. Some TCR beta chains (around 160 of them) were listed as cytomegalovirus-associated.

It was with 60 Vbeta and 13 Jbeta primers that the PCR ran. Assay used: immunoSEQ multiplex PCR; TCRdb lists only in-frame clones, some missing. The data contain some 41,000 clones, under 60% of them seen just once; the ten biggest clones take up around 6%. V shed 6 bases, J shed 1 base, and the junction held 5 bases outside the gene matches. The V gene's germline CDR1 is LNHDA and CDR2 SQIVND (reference sequence). This CDR3 spans 14 amino acids. V gene TRBV19 combines with J gene TRBJ2-7; 8 nucleotides match TRBD1. The receptor comes from a man in his 60s in good health and CMV-seronegative. The sample comprised PBMCs. The CDR3 here is CASSPGQVSYEQYF. In DNA, the CDR3 is TGTGCCAGTAGCCCGGGACAGGTTTCCTACGAGCAGTACTTC.